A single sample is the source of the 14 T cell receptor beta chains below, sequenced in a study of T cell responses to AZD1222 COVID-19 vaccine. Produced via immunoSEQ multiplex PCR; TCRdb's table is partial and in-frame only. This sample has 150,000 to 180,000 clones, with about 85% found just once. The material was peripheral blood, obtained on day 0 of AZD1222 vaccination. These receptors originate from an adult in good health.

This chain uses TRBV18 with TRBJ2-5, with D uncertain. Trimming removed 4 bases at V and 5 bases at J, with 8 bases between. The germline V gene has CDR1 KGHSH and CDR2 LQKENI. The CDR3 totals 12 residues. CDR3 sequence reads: CASSHSRETQYF. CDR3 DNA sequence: TGTGCCAGCTCACATTCTAGGGAGACCCAGTACTTC.

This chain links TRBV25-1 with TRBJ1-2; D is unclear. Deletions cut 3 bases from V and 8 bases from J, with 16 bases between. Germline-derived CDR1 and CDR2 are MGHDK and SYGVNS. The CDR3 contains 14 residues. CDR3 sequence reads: CASSDPSRIGGYTF. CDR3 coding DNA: TGTGCCAGCAGTGATCCCAGCCGCATCGGGGGCTACACCTTC.

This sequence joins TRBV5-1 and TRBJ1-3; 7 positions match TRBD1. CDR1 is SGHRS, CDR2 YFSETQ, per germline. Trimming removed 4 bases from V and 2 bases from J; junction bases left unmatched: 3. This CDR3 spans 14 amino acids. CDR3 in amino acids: CASSPGTAGNTIYF. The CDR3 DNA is TGCGCCAGCAGCCCAGGGACAGCTGGAAACACCATATATTTT.

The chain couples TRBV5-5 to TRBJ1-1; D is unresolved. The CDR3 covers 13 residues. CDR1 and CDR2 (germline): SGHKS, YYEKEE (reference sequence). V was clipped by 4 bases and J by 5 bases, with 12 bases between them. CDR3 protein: CASSRAGQTEAFF. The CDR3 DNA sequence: TGTGCCAGCAGCCGGGCCGGGCAGACTGAAGCTTTCTTT. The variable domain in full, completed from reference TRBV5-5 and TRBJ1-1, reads DAGVTQSPTHLIKTRGQQVTLRCSPISGHKSVSWYQQVLGQGPQFIFQYYEKEERGRGNFPDRFSARQFPNYSSELNVNALLLGDSALYLCASSRAGQTEAFFGQGTRLTVV.

The CDR3 coding sequence is TGCGCCAGCAGAGAGGGACAGTACTCCTACGAGCAGTACTTC. Its protein product is CASREGQYSYEQYF. The J gene is TRBJ2-7, the V gene TRBV5-1; 7 bases are shared with TRBD1. The CDR3 sequence is 14 residues long. Trimming at V came to 5 bases and at J to 0 bases, leaving 5 bases not matched to a gene. CDR1 is SGHRS and CDR2 is YFSETQ in the germline V gene.

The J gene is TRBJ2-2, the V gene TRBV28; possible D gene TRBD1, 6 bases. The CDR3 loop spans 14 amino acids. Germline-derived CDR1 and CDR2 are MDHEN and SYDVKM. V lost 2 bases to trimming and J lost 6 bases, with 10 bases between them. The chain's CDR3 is CASSLTGQSGELFF. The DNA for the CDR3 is TGTGCCAGCAGTTTAACAGGGCAGTCCGGGGAGCTGTTTTTT. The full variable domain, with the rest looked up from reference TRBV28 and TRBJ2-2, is DVKVTQSSRYLVKRTGEKVFLECVQDMDHENMFWYRQDPGLGLRLIYFSYDVKMKEKGDIPEGYSVSREKKERFSLILESASTNQTSMYLCASSLTGQSGELFFGEGSRLTVL.

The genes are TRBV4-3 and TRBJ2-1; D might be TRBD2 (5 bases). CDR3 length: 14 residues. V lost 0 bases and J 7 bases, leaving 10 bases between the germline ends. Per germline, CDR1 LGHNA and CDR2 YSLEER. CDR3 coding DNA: TGCGCCAGCAGCCAAGATGGCCGGAGGAATGAGCAGTTCTTC. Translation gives CASSQDGRRNEQFF.

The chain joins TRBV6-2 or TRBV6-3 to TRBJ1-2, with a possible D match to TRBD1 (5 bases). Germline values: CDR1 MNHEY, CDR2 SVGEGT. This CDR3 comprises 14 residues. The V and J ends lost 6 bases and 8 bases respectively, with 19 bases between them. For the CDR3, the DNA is TGTGCCAGCAGCGACGGGGGACGACTAAGGGGCTACACCTTC. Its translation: CASSDGGRLRGYTF.

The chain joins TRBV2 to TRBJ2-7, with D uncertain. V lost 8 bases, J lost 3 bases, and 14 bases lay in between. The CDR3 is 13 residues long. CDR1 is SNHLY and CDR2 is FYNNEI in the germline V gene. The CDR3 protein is CASSNPVLYEQYF. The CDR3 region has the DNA TGTGCCAGCTCCAACCCGGTACTCTACGAGCAGTACTTC.

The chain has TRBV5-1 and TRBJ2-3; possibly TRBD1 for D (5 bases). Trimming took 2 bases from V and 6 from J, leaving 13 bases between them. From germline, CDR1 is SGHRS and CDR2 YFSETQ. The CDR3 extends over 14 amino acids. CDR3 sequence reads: CASSFGRPGDTQYF. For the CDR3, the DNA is TGCGCCAGCAGCTTTGGACGCCCAGGGGATACGCAGTATTTT.

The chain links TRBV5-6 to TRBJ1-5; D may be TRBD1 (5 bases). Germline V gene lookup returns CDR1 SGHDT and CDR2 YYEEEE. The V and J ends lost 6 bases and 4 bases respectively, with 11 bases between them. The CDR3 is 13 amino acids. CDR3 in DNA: TGTGCCAGCACCCTTGGGGGGAATCAGCCCCAGCATTTT. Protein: CASTLGGNQPQHF.

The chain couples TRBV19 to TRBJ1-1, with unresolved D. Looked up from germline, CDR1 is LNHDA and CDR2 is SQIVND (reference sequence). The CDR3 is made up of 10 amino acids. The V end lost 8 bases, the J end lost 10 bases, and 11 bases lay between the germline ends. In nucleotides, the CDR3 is TGTGCCAGTGGAAGGGAGCGAGCTTTCTTT. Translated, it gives CASGRERAFF.

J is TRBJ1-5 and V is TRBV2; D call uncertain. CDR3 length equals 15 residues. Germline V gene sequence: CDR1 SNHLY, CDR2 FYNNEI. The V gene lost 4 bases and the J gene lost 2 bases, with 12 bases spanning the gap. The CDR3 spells CASSGERGGNQPQHF. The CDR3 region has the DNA TGTGCCAGCAGTGGTGAGAGAGGCGGCAATCAGCCCCAGCATTTT.

CDR3 DNA: TGTGCCAGCTCACCACCAATGGGGAACACTGAAGCTTTCTTT. This gives the protein CASSPPMGNTEAFF. This chain uses TRBV18 with TRBJ1-1; D not certain. The germline V and J ends were trimmed by 0 bases and 1 base, with 6 bases remaining between them. Looked up from germline, CDR1 is KGHSH and CDR2 is LQKENI. This CDR3 has 14 residues. The whole variable domain, remainder taken from reference TRBV18 and TRBJ1-1, is NAGVMQNPRHLVRRRGQEARLRCSPMKGHSHVYWYRQLPEEGLKFMVYLQKENIIDESGMPKERFSAEFPKEGPSILRIQQVVRGDSAAYFCASSPPMGNTEAFFGQGTRLTVV.